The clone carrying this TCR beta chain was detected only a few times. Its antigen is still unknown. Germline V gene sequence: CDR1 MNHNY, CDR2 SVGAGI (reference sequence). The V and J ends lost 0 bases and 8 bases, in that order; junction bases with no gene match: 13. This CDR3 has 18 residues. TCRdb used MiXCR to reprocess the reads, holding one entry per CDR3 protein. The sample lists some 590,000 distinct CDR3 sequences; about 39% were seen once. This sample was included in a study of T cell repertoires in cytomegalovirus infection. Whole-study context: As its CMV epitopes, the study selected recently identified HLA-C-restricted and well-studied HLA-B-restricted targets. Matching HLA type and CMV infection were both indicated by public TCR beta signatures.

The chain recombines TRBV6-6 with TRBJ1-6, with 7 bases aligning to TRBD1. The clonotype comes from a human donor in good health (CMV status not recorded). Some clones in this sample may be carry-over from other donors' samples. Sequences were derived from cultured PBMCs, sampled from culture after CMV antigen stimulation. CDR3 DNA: TGTGCCAGCAGTTACTCCGGATGGACAGGAATGGAGTATTCACCCCTCCACTTT. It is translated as CASSYSGWTGMEYSPLHF.